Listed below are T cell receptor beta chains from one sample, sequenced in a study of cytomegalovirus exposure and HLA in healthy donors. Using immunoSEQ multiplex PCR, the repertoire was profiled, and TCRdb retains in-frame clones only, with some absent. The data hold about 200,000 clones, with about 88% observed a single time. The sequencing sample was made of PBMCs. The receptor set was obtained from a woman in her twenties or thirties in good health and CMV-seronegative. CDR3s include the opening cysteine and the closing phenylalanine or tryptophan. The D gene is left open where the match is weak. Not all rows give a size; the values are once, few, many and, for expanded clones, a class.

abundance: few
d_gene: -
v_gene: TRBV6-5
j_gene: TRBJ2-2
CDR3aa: CASSGVAPGELFF
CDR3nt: TGTGCCAGCTCCGGGGTGGCACCGGGGGAGCTGTTTTTT

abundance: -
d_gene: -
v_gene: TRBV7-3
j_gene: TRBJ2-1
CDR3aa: CASSLNPSYNEQFF
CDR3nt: TGTGCCAGCAGCCTAAACCCGAGCTACAATGAGCAGTTCTTC

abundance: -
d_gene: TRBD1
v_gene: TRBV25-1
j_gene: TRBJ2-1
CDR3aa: CASSAGQNRGEQFF
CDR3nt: TGTGCCAGCAGTGCGGGACAGAACCGGGGTGAGCAGTTCTTC

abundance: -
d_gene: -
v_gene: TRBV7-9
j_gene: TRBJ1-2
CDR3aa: CASSEGLTYGYTF
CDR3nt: TGTGCCAGCAGCGAAGGACTGACCTATGGCTACACCTTC

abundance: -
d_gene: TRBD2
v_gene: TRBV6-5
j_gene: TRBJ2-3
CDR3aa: CASSYGGETDTQYF
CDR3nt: TGTGCCAGCAGTTACGGGGGGGAGACAGATACGCAGTATTTT

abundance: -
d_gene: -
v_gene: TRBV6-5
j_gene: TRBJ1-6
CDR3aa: CASSYSGPLGSPLHF
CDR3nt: TGTGCCAGCAGTTACTCGGGGCCCCTGGGATCACCCCTCCACTTT

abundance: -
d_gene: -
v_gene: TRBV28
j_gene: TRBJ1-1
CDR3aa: CASRGPRRDTEAFF
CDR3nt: TGTGCCAGCAGAGGACCTCGGAGGGACACTGAAGCTTTCTTT

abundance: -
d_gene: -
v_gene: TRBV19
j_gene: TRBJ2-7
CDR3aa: CASSYRGRSYEQYF
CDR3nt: TGTGCCAGTAGCTATAGAGGGCGCTCCTACGAGCAGTACTTC

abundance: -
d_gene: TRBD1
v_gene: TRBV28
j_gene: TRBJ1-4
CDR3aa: CASRRSGGSEKLFF
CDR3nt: TGTGCCAGCAGACGATCAGGGGGTTCCGAAAAACTGTTTTTT

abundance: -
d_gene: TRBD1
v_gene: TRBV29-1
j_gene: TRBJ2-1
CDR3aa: CSVEETGVVDEQFF
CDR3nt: TGCAGCGTTGAAGAGACAGGGGTGGTCGATGAGCAGTTCTTC

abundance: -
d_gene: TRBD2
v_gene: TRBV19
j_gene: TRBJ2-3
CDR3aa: CASSPRGGMTDTQYF
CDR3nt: TGTGCCAGTAGTCCCCGGGGGGGGATGACAGATACGCAGTATTTT

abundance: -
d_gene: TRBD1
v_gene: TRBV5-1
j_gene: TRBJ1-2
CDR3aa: CASSQKTGKANYGYTF
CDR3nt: TGCGCCAGCAGCCAGAAGACAGGGAAGGCTAACTATGGCTACACCTTC

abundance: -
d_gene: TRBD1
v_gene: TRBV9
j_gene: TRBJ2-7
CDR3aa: CASSVTPGQTNEQYF
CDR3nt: TGTGCCAGCAGCGTAACGCCGGGACAGACAAACGAGCAGTACTTC

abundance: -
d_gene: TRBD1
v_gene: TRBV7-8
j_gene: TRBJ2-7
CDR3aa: CASSGARDRSSYEQYF
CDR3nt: TGTGCCAGCAGCGGAGCCCGGGACAGGAGCTCCTACGAGCAGTACTTC

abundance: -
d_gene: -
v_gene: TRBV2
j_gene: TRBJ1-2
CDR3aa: CASSEDDSYGYTF
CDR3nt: TGTGCCAGCAGTGAAGACGACAGCTATGGCTACACCTTC

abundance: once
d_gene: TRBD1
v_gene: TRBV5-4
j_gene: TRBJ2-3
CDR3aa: CASSLEGGLTDTQYF
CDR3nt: TGTGCCAGCAGCTTGGAAGGGGGCCTGACAGATACGCAGTATTTT

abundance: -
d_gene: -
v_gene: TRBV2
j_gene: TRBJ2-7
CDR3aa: CASSELINRIHYEQYF
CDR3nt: TGTGCCAGCAGTGAATTAATCAACAGGATTCACTACGAGCAGTACTTC

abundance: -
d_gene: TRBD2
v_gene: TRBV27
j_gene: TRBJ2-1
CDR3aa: CASSLSGTSAYNEQFF
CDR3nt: TGTGCCAGCAGTTTATCCGGGACTAGCGCCTACAATGAGCAGTTCTTC

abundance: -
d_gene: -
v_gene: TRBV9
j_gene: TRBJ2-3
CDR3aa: CASSPPGTSTDTQYF
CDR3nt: TGTGCCAGCAGCCCGCCTGGGACTTCCACAGATACGCAGTATTTT

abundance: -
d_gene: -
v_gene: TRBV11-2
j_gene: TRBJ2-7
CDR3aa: CASSTHRTASYEQYF
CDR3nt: TGTGCCAGCAGCACCCACCGGACAGCCTCCTACGAGCAGTACTTC

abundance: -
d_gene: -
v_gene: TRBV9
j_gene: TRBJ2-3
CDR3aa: CASSFEGGGLTDTQYF
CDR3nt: TGTGCCAGCAGTTTCGAGGGGGGGGGCCTCACAGATACGCAGTATTTT

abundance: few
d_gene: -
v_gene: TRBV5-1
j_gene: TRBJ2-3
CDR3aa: CASSSVAGNTQYF
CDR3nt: TGCGCCAGCAGCTCTGTGGCCGGGAATACGCAGTATTTT

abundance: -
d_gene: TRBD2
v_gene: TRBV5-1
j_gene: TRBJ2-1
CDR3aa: CASSLATSGANEQFF
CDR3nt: TGCGCCAGCAGCTTGGCGACTAGCGGGGCTAATGAGCAGTTCTTC

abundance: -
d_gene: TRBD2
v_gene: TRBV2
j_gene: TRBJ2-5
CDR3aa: CASRHSGAETQYF
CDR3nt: TGTGCCAGCCGGCATAGCGGGGCGGAGACCCAGTACTTC

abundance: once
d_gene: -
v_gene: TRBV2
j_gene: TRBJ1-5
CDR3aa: CASSEAGKPDQPQHF
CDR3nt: TGTGCCAGCAGTGAGGCGGGGAAGCCTGATCAGCCCCAGCATTTT

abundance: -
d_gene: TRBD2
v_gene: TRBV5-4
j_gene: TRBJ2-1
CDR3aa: CASSFRVGTSGNEQFF
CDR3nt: TGTGCCAGCAGCTTTCGAGTAGGGACTAGCGGCAATGAGCAGTTCTTC

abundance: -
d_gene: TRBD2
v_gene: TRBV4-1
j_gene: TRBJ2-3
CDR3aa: CASRPSGSGTDTQYF
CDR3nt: TGCGCCAGCAGGCCTAGCGGGAGTGGCACAGATACGCAGTATTTT

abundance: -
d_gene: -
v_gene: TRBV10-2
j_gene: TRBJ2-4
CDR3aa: CASSEVQIAKNIQYF
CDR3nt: TGCGCCAGCAGTGAAGTCCAGATAGCCAAAAACATTCAGTACTTC

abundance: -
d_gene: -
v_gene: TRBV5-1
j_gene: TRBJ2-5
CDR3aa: CASSFGQGGQETQYF
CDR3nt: TGCGCCAGCAGCTTCGGACAGGGAGGGCAAGAGACCCAGTACTTC

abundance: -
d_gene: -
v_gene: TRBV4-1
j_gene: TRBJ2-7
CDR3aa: CASSPSSPTSRDSYEQYF
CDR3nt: TGCGCCAGCAGCCCCTCTTCTCCCACTAGCAGAGACTCCTACGAGCAGTACTTC

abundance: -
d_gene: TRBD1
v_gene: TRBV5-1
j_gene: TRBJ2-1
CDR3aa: CASSFGQGAISYNEQFF
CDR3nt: TGCGCCAGCAGCTTTGGGCAGGGGGCAATTTCCTACAATGAGCAGTTCTTC

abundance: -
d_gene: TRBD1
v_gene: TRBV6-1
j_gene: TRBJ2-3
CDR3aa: CASSEALGQGTDTQYF
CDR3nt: TGTGCCAGCAGTGAAGCGCTAGGACAGGGCACAGATACGCAGTATTTT

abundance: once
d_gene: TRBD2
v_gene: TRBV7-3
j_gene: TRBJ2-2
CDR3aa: CASSSLSGGATGGELFF
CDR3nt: TGTGCCAGCAGCTCCCTTAGCGGGGGGGCGACGGGCGGGGAGCTGTTTTTT

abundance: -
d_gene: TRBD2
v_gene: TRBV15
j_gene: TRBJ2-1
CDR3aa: CATSRTSADNEQFF
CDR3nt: TGTGCCACCAGCAGGACTAGCGCCGACAATGAGCAGTTCTTC

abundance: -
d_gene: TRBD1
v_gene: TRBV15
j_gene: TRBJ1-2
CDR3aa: CATNPDRGLSGYTF
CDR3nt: TGTGCCACCAACCCCGACAGGGGGCTTAGTGGCTACACCTTC

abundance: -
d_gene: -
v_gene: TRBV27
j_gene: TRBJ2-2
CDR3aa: CASSFLRGTGELFF
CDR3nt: TGTGCCAGCAGTTTCCTTAGGGGCACCGGGGAGCTGTTTTTT

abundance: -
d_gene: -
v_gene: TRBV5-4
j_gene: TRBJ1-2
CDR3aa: CASFRSGGYGYTF
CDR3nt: TGTGCCAGCTTCAGGTCTGGTGGCTATGGCTACACCTTC